The 10 T cell receptor beta chains in this list originate from one sample, sequenced in a study of cytomegalovirus exposure and HLA in healthy donors. Use of 60 Vbeta and 13 Jbeta primers characterized the PCR. Data came from immunoSEQ multiplex PCR; TCRdb stores just in-frame clones and leaves some out. The table has 84,000 or so clones, 75% to 80% seen once; the top ten hold 3.7%. Sequencing input: PBMCs. The source of these receptors is a man aged 30 to 39 in good health and CMV-seronegative.

V and J are TRBV30 and TRBJ2-7, with TRBD1 matching over 7 bases. After removal of 2 bases from V and 6 bases from J, the junction contained 4 bases not matched to a gene. Germline CDR1 GTSNPN, CDR2 SVGIG (reference sequence). The CDR3 is 12 amino acids. CDR3 residues: CAWSRQGVEQYF. The DNA of the CDR3 is TGTGCCTGGAGTCGACAGGGAGTCGAGCAGTACTTC.

V gene TRBV5-1 combines with J gene TRBJ1-1; tentative D call: TRBD1 (6 bases). Germline V gene data show CDR1 as SGHRS and CDR2 as YFSETQ. Trimming pared 0 bases from V and 0 bases from J, leaving 12 bases between. The CDR3 runs to 16 residues. The DNA for the CDR3 is TGCGCCAGCAGCTTGGTTGCCGGACAGCTGAACACTGAAGCTTTCTTT. This codes for CASSLVAGQLNTEAFF.

The gene calls are TRBV5-7 and TRBJ2-7; 8 bases fit TRBD1. Being an ORF, TRBV5-7 has a function that is uncertain. This CDR3 has 14 amino acids. J gave up 0 bases and V 2 bases, and 1 base lay outside the gene matches. CDR3 amino acids: CASSLQGVSYEQYF. The CDR3, as DNA: TGTGCCAGCAGCTTACAGGGGGTCTCCTACGAGCAGTACTTC.

The rearrangement links TRBV6-5 to TRBJ2-5; 7 nucleotides align to TRBD1. Germline lookup yields CDR1 MNHEY and CDR2 SVGAGI. The V gene end was trimmed by 6 bases and the J gene end by 1 base; junction bases not matched to a gene: 8. The CDR3 is made up of 15 amino acids. The CDR3 spells CASRGYRGSQETQYF. The CDR3 nucleotides read TGTGCCAGCAGAGGATACAGGGGTAGCCAAGAGACCCAGTACTTC.

J is TRBJ1-5 and V is TRBV7-8; D is possibly TRBD1 (5 bases). Looked up from germline, CDR1 is SGHVS and CDR2 is FQNEAQ. The CDR3 loop spans 16 amino acids. Trimming removed 5 bases from V and 2 bases from J, with 16 bases in between. DNA of the CDR3: TGTGCCAGCAGCCCCCGTACGGTAGGGGGCAATCAGCCCCAGCATTTT. Its protein product is CASSPRTVGGNQPQHF.

The V call is TRBV6-4, the J call TRBJ2-3; tentative D call: TRBD2 (7 bases). Germline-derived CDR1 and CDR2 are MRHNA and SNTAGT. Trimming stripped 5 bases from V and 2 bases from J, with 14 bases between. CDR3 length equals 15 residues. The CDR3 is CASSPEGGDTDTQYF. The CDR3 DNA is TGTGCCAGCAGTCCCGAAGGGGGGGACACAGATACGCAGTATTTT.

The chain joins TRBV6-5 to TRBJ1-1; no definite D call. Germline CDR1 reads MNHEY; CDR2 reads SVGAGI. Trimming pared 0 bases from V and 5 bases from J, leaving 13 bases between. The CDR3 is made up of 15 amino acids. The CDR3 protein is CASSYSRRGGTEAFF. As DNA, the CDR3 is TGTGCCAGCAGTTACTCGCGTCGGGGAGGAACTGAAGCTTTCTTT.

V and J are TRBV28 and TRBJ2-4; D uncertain. The germline V and J ends were trimmed by 6 bases and 0 bases, with 12 bases remaining between them. CDR1 and CDR2 from the germline V gene are MDHEN and SYDVKM. There are 15 residues in the CDR3. In nucleotides, the CDR3 is TGTGCCAGCAGCTCACCAGTTTTAGCCAAAAACATTCAGTACTTC. Translated, it gives CASSSPVLAKNIQYF.

V and J are TRBV27 and TRBJ2-1, with TRBD1 identical over 8 bases. The germline V gene has CDR1 MNHEY and CDR2 SMNVEV (reference sequence). With 10 bases clipped from V and 3 bases from J, the junction kept 11 bases outside the gene matches. This CDR3 region has 15 residues. The CDR3 sequence: CATKARTGNYNEQFF. The DNA of the CDR3 is TGTGCCACCAAAGCTCGGACAGGGAACTACAATGAGCAGTTCTTC.

In its sample, this clone was seen once. The chain combines TRBV7-9 with TRBJ2-5, with D uncertain. There are 16 residues in the CDR3. V was clipped by 0 bases and J by 1 base, with 12 bases between them. The germline gives CDR1 SEHNR, CDR2 FQNEAQ (reference sequence). CDR3 bases: TGTGCCAGCAGCTTAGCGGAGACTCTTAGCCAAGAGACCCAGTACTTC. This translates into CASSLAETLSQETQYF.